This TCR beta chain was recorded in a study of cytomegalovirus exposure and HLA in healthy donors. Notes on the study in general: Association of a missense DCLRE1C variant with TCR beta V- and J-gene trimming was reported in a later analysis. Compared with the roughly 670-donor mean, an Asian-associated ancestry cluster reportedly had fewer N-insertions, according to a later analysis.

This PCR relied on a set of 60 Vbeta primers and 13 Jbeta primers. Per the original data handling: In a later analysis, 8.5 million to 14 million of 65 million to 80 million unique beta chains occurred in at least two donors. The table came from immunoSEQ multiplex PCR; TCRdb's copy has only in-frame clones and leaves some out. V, J and clone size reflect that table, while D and trimming were determined from the DNA. The sample records some 120,000 clones, roughly a tenth being singletons. This clone was detected only a few times. Its antigen remains unidentified. The CDR3 runs to 15 residues. V was clipped by 2 bases and J by 14 bases; unmatched bases: 17. CDR1 and CDR2 from the germline V gene are SGDLS and YYNGEE.

V is TRBV9 and J is TRBJ2-3; TRBD1 agrees at 7 bases. Sequenced sample: PBMCs. This clonotype originated in a young woman in good health and CMV-seropositive. CDR3 amino acids: CASSVRDSLGSVTYF. In nucleotides, the CDR3 is TGTGCCAGCAGCGTCCGGGACAGCCTAGGATCCGTTACGTATTTT.